The clone carrying this T cell receptor beta chain was seen at least ten times. Exclusion of a patient resulted from uncontrolled infection, other autoimmune disease, pregnancy or lactation. This entry is derived from a study of T cells in Graves' hyperthyroidism and ophthalmopathy. RNA transcripts were the template for amplifying TCR beta CDR3 regions. Researchers ran a first-round RT-PCR on the TCR CDR3 using the HTBI primer set. TCRdb called the multiplex PCR reads again in MiXCR, with one record for every CDR3 protein. This table has 350,000 to 400,000 distinct CDR3 sequences, around 18% appearing once. The CDR3 totals 15 residues. Germline trimming cut 4 bases from V and 6 bases from J; bases unmatched to any gene: 12. Germline CDR1 is SGHTS and CDR2 is YDEGEE.

The origin of this receptor is a young man with Graves' ophthalmopathy. The genes are TRBV5-8 and TRBJ1-2; TRBD1 aligns across 7 bases. Material: blood. The CDR3 DNA sequence: TGTGCCAGCAGCCTGGGACAGAAACGTCTCAATGGCTACACCTTC. This sequence encodes CASSLGQKRLNGYTF.